This TCR beta chain was observed in a study of blood T cells in healthy people across ages. This clonotype occurred a few times. Its antigen is not identified. CDR1 SNHLY and CDR2 FYNNEI come from the germline V gene. The CDR3 is 16 residues long. The V segment lost 5 bases and the J segment 4 bases; nucleotides outside the gene matches: 9. Study findings and constraints: Naive CD4+ cell counts and diversity both ran higher in long-lived than in aged donors.

It was 8 to 10 milliliters of peripheral blood that were drawn from each donor. The second PCR ran about 6 to 12 cycles with a sample-barcoded 5' primer and J-beta primers. Each sample provided no less than 3 million CDR3-containing paired-end reads. TCRdb re-called the 5' RACE reads through MiXCR, storing one row per CDR3 protein. The sample lists hundreds of thousands of distinct CDR3 sequences; roughly 48% were seen once. The source material was blood. The TCR originated in a man older than 75 in good health. The chain couples TRBV2 to TRBJ2-3, with 10 bases lining up with TRBD2. CDR3 residues: CASSTRSGGASDTQYF. CDR3 bases: TGTGCCAGCAGTACCCGAAGCGGGGGGGCCTCAGATACGCAGTATTTT.